The source of this T cell receptor (beta chain) is a study of identical twins. The germline CDR1 and CDR2 sequences are KGHDR and SFDVKD. The ends were cut back, 5 bases at V and 4 bases at J, with 11 bases in the middle. This CDR3 contains 14 residues. General study points: For zero-insertion analyses, partial confounding could come from invariant MAIT and iNKT cells. Memory repertoires showed no such pattern, whereas abundant cord blood beta clonotypes carried fewer insertions.

This clonotype has just a few counts. Its antigen is undetermined. After template switching added a universal primer site, the resulting cDNA carried unique molecular identifiers. TCRdb itself ran the 5' RACE reads through MiXCR, one entry per CDR3 protein. Here the sample spans some 330,000 distinct CDR3 sequences, approximately 8.8% being singletons. The TCR sequence derives from a woman between 45 and 65 years old in good health. Material: naive T cells sorted from blood. The chain is built from TRBV24-1 and TRBJ2-1; tentatively, D is TRBD2 (5 bases). The CDR3, as DNA: TGTGCCACCAGTGTTGCGGGCCTTTACAATGAGCAGTTCTTC. This sequence encodes CATSVAGLYNEQFF.